This T cell receptor beta chain originates from a study of cytomegalovirus exposure and HLA in healthy donors. Findings and caveats of the study: A further, later analysis showed that HLA-associated TCR beta chains (compared with equally common others) were more clonally expanded. Among donors in an Asian-associated ancestry cluster, a later analysis reportedly found fewer N-insertions than the approximately 700-donor mean.

As to this clone: Its cognate antigen is unknown.

The CDR3 sequence is 15 residues long. Trimming cost V 8 bases and J 2 bases, with 17 bases left between them. Germline CDR1 is MNHNS and CDR2 is SASEGT. Each of the donors was a healthy bone marrow donor. PCR was performed using 60 Vbeta and 13 Jbeta primers. Per the authors' pipeline: Roughly 10 million shared chains were among approximately 87 million unique TCR beta chains counted in a later analysis. Profiled with immunoSEQ multiplex PCR; TCRdb holds only in-frame clones, not every one. D and trimming were read from the DNA, whereas the V and J calls and clone size are those reported in that table. In the table there are 99,000 or so clones, approximately 80% of which are singletons.

The clonotype comes from a male donor in good health and CMV-seronegative. Specimen: PBMCs. This chain links TRBV6-1 with TRBJ2-3, with D perhaps TRBD2 (6 bases). CDR3 protein: CASGYPGGITDTQYF. The DNA of the CDR3 is TGTGCCAGCGGCTACCCGGGCGGGATCACAGATACGCAGTATTTT.